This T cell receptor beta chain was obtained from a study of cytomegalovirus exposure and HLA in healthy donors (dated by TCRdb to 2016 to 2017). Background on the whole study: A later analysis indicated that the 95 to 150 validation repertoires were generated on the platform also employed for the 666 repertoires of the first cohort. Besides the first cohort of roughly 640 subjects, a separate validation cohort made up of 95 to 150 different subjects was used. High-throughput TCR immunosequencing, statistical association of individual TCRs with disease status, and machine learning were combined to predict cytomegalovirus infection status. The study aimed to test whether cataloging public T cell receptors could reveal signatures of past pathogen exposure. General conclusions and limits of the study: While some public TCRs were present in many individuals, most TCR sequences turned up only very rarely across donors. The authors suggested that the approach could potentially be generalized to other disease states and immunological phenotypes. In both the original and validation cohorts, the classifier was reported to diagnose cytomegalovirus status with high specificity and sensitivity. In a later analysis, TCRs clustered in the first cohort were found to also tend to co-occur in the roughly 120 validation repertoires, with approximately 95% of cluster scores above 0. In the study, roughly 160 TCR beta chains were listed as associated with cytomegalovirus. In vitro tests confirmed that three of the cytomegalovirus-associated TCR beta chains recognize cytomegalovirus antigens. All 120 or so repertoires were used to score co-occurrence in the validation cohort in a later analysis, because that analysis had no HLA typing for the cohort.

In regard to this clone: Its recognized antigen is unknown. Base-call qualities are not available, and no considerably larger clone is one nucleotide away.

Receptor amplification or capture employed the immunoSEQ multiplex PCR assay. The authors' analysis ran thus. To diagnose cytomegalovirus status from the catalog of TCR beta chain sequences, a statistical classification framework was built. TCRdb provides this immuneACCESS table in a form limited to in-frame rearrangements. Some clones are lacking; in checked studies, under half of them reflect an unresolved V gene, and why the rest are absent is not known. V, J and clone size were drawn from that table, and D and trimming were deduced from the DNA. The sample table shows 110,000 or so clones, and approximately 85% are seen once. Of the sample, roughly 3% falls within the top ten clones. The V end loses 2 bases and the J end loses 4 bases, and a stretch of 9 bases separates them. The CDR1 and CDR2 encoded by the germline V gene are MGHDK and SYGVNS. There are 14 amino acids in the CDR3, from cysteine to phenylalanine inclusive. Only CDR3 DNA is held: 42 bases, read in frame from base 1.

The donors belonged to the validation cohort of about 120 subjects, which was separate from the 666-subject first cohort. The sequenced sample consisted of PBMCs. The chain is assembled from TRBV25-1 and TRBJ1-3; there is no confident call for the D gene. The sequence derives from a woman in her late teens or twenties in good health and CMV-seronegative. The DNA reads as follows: TGTGCCAGCAGTGAACACTCAATCGGAAACACCATATATTTT. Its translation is CASSEHSIGNTIYF.